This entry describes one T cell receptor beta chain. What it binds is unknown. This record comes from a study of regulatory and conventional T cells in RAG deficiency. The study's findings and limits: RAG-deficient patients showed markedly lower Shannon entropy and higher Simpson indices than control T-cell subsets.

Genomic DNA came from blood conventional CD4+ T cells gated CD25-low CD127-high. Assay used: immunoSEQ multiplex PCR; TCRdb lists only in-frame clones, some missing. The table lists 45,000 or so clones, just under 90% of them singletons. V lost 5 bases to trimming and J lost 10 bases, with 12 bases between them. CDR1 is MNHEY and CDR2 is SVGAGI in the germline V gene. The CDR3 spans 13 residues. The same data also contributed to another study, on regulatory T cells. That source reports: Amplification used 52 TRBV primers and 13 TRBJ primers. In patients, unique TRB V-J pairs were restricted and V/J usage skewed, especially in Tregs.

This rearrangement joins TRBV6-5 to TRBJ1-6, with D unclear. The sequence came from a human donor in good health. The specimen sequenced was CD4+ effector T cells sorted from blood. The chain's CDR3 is CASSDLSHSPLHF. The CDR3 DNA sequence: TGTGCCAGCAGTGATTTGTCTCACTCACCCCTCCACTTT.